This T cell receptor beta chain originates from a study of early T cells in non-severe SARS-CoV-2 infection. TCRdb re-called the 5' RACE reads with MiXCR, one entry per CDR3 protein. The data hold 32,000 or so distinct CDR3 sequences, with over 4.5% observed a single time. In this sample, this clonotype turned up many times. V was clipped by 5 bases and J by 7 bases, with 9 bases between them. The CDR3 has 13 residues. Germline CDR1 reads SGHTA; CDR2 reads FQGTGA. This sequence was found in an adult who was a healthcare worker with PCR-confirmed SARS-CoV-2 infection or an uninfected control (not recorded which). V gene TRBV7-3 combines with J gene TRBJ1-6; TRBD1 might be the D (6 bases). Material: whole blood. Written as DNA, the CDR3 is TGTGCCAGCAGCGAACAGGGAAATTCACCCCTCCACTTT. It encodes CASSEQGNSPLHF.